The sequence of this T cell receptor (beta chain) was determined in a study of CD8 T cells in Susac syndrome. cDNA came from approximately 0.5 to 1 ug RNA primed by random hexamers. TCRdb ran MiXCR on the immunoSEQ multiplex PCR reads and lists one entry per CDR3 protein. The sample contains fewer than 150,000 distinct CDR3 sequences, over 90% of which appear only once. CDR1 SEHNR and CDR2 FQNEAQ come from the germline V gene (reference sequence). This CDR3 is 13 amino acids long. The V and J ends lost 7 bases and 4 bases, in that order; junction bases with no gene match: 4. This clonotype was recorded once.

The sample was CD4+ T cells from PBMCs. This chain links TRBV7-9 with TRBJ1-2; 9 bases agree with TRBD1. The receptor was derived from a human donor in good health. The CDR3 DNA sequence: TGTGCCAGCACACCGGGACAGGGCTATGGCTACACCTTC. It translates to CASTPGQGYGYTF.